This T cell receptor beta chain derives from a study of cytomegalovirus exposure and HLA in healthy donors. This clone came up a few times. V was shortened by 0 bases and J by 8 bases, with 17 bases between the two germline ends. There are 15 residues in the CDR3. From germline, CDR1 is SGDLS and CDR2 YYNGEE. TCRdb keeps only in-frame clones here, not all; method: immunoSEQ multiplex PCR. The table lists 150,000 or so clones, around 86% of them singletons, with approximately 2.5% in the top ten. Material: PBMCs. This TCR was sampled from a man aged 18 to 30 in good health and CMV-seropositive. This rearrangement joins TRBV9 to TRBJ1-2; D ambiguous. The DNA for the CDR3 is TGTGCCAGCAGCGTAGATACCGCCATTCGAGGGGGCTACACCTTC. It codes for CASSVDTAIRGGYTF.